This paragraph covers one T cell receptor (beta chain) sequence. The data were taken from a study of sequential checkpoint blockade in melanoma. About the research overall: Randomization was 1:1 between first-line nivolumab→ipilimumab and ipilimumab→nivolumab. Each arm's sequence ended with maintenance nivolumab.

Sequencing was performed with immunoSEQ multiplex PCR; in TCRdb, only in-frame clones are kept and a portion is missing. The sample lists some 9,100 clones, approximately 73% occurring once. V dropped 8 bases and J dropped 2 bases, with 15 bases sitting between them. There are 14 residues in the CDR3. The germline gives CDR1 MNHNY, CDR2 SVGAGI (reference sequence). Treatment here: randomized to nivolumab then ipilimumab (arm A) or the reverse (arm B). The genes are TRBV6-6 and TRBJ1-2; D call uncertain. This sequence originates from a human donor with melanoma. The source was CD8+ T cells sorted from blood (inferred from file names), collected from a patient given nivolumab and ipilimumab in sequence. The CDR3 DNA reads TGTGCCAGCGCGAAGGGAGTCTTAAACTATGGCTACACCTTC. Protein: CASAKGVLNYGYTF.